Listed below are T cell receptor beta chains from one sample, sequenced in a study of T cells in localized non-small cell lung cancer. Sequencing was performed with immunoSEQ multiplex PCR; in TCRdb, only in-frame clones are kept and a portion is missing. The sample lists tens of thousands of clones; roughly 81% were seen once. The source was peripheral blood, collected before any cancer treatment. These receptor sequences come from a female donor aged 60 or older with stage I lung adenocarcinoma. Both conserved end residues are part of each CDR3. Fields, in order: CDR3 length, V gene, J gene, clone size, D gene, CDR3 DNA, CDR3 protein. The D gene is left open where the match is weak. A clone size is listed for some rows: how often the clone was seen (once, few, many), or a class if it is expanded.

length: 15; V: TRBV5-1; J: TRBJ2-7; size: NA; D: TRBD2; DNA: TGCGCCAGCAGCTTGCAGGGCGGGGGACTACGAGCAGTTAATTTC; CDR3: CASSLQGGGLRAVNF
length: 15; V: TRBV11-2; J: TRBJ1-2; size: NA; D: NA; DNA: TGTGCCAGCAGCTCGCCCGATATTGTTAACTATGGCTACACCTTC; CDR3: CASSSPDIVNYGYTF
length: 15; V: TRBV15; J: TRBJ1-5; size: NA; D: NA; DNA: TGTGCCACCAGCAGAGGAGGGAGTAACAATCAGCCCCAGCATTTT; CDR3: CATSRGGSNNQPQHF
length: 14; V: TRBV2; J: TRBJ1-6; size: NA; D: TRBD1; DNA: TGTGCCAGCAGCTTGGGACAGGGAAATTCACCCCTCCACTTT; CDR3: CASSLGQGNSPLHF
length: 16; V: TRBV4-1; J: TRBJ2-7; size: NA; D: TRBD2; DNA: TGCGCCAGCAGCCAAGAGGGACTAGCGGGATCTCGCGAGCAGTACTTC; CDR3: CASSQEGLAGSREQYF
length: 13; V: TRBV7-6; J: TRBJ1-1; size: few; D: NA; DNA: TGTGCCAGCAGCGACCAATGGGGGACTGAAGCTTTCTTT; CDR3: CASSDQWGTEAFF
length: 15; V: TRBV2; J: TRBJ2-7; size: NA; D: TRBD2; DNA: TGTGCCAGCAGACTCCGGATAGCGGGTCTCTACGAGCAGTACTTC; CDR3: CASRLRIAGLYEQYF
length: 15; V: TRBV11-2; J: TRBJ2-5; size: NA; D: NA; DNA: TGTGCCAGCAGCCTACCACCCGGGGTCACGAAGACCCAGTACTTC; CDR3: CASSLPPGVTKTQYF
length: 15; V: TRBV15; J: TRBJ2-7; size: NA; D: TRBD1; DNA: TGTGCCACCAGCGGAAGACTTGACAGGGGCAACGAGCAGTACTTC; CDR3: CATSGRLDRGNEQYF
length: 15; V: TRBV7-6; J: TRBJ2-3; size: NA; D: NA; DNA: TGTGCCAGCAGCCCCGCCAGGACTGGGACAGATACGCAGTATTTT; CDR3: CASSPARTGTDTQYF
length: 15; V: TRBV6-6; J: TRBJ1-1; size: NA; D: NA; DNA: TGTGCCAGCAGTCGACCGCGGGGCATGGGCACTGAAGCTTTCTTT; CDR3: CASSRPRGMGTEAFF
length: 15; V: TRBV7-9; J: TRBJ1-4; size: NA; D: TRBD1; DNA: TGTGCCAGCAGCTTAGCCGGACAGGGCAATGAAAAACTGTTTTTT; CDR3: CASSLAGQGNEKLFF
length: 13; V: TRBV5-4; J: TRBJ1-2; size: NA; D: TRBD1; DNA: TGTGCCAGCAGCGGACAGGGGATTTATGGCTACACCTTC; CDR3: CASSGQGIYGYTF
length: 14; V: TRBV2; J: TRBJ1-1; size: NA; D: NA; DNA: TGTGCCAGCAGTTATAGAAGCCTTAACACTGAAGCTTTCTTT; CDR3: CASSYRSLNTEAFF
length: 12; V: TRBV6-1; J: TRBJ2-1; size: once; D: NA; DNA: TGTGCCAGCAGTGAATTAGATAGGGAGCAGTTCTTC; CDR3: CASSELDREQFF
length: 13; V: TRBV30; J: TRBJ1-1; size: once; D: NA; DNA: TGTGCCTGGAGTCCAAGGGGAAAAACTGAAGCTTTCTTT; CDR3: CAWSPRGKTEAFF
length: 14; V: TRBV6-1; J: TRBJ2-7; size: NA; D: TRBD2; DNA: TGTGCCAGCAGTGAGCCGGGGGGGGCCTACGAGCAGTACTTC; CDR3: CASSEPGGAYEQYF
length: 14; V: TRBV19; J: TRBJ1-5; size: NA; D: TRBD1; DNA: TGTGCCAGTAGTTGGACAGGGTTGGGTCAGCCCCAGCATTTT; CDR3: CASSWTGLGQPQHF
length: 15; V: TRBV6-5; J: TRBJ1-1; size: NA; D: NA; DNA: TGTGCCAGCAGAAACTCGGGAGGGTTCGCCACTGAAGCTTTCTTT; CDR3: CASRNSGGFATEAFF
length: 16; V: TRBV4-1; J: TRBJ2-1; size: NA; D: TRBD1; DNA: TGCGCCAGCAGCCCGGGGACAGGGCGAAGATACAATGAGCAGTTCTTC; CDR3: CASSPGTGRRYNEQFF
length: 15; V: TRBV5-1; J: TRBJ2-3; size: NA; D: TRBD2; DNA: TGCGCCAGCAGTCCAGCGGGAGTTAGTACAGATACGCAGTATTTT; CDR3: CASSPAGVSTDTQYF
length: 15; V: TRBV27; J: TRBJ1-4; size: NA; D: NA; DNA: TGTGCCAGCAGTATTCAGGGGCCCCGGTCTGGAAAACTGTTTTTT; CDR3: CASSIQGPRSGKLFF
length: 14; V: TRBV9; J: TRBJ2-7; size: NA; D: NA; DNA: TGTGCCAGCAGCCCCGGTTGGAGAACCTACGAGCAGTACTTC; CDR3: CASSPGWRTYEQYF
length: 13; V: TRBV7-3; J: TRBJ1-2; size: once; D: NA; DNA: TGTGCCAGCAGCCTAACAGATAACTATGGCTACACCTTC; CDR3: CASSLTDNYGYTF
length: 15; V: TRBV19; J: TRBJ1-3; size: NA; D: TRBD1; DNA: TGTGCCAGTACAAGGACAGGGGGCTTTGGAAACACCATATATTTT; CDR3: CASTRTGGFGNTIYF
length: 17; V: TRBV25-1; J: TRBJ2-2; size: once; D: TRBD2; DNA: TGTGCCAGCAGTGATTGGGGTAGCGGGAAAAACACCGGGGAGCTGTTTTTT; CDR3: CASSDWGSGKNTGELFF